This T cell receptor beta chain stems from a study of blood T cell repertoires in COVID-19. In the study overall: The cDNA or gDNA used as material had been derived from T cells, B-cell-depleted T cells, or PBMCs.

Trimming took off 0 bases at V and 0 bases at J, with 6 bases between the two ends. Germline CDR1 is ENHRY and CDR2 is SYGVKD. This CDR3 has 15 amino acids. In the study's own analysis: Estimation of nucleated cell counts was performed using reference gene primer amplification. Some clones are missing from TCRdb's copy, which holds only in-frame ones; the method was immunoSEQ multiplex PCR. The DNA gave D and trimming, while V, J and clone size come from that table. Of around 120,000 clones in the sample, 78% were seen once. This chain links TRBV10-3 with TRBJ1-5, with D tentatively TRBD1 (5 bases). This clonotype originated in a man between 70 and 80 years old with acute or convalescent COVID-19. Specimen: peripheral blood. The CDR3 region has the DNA TGTGCCATCAGTGAGTCAGACAGTAGCAATCAGCCCCAGCATTTT. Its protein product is CAISESDSSNQPQHF.